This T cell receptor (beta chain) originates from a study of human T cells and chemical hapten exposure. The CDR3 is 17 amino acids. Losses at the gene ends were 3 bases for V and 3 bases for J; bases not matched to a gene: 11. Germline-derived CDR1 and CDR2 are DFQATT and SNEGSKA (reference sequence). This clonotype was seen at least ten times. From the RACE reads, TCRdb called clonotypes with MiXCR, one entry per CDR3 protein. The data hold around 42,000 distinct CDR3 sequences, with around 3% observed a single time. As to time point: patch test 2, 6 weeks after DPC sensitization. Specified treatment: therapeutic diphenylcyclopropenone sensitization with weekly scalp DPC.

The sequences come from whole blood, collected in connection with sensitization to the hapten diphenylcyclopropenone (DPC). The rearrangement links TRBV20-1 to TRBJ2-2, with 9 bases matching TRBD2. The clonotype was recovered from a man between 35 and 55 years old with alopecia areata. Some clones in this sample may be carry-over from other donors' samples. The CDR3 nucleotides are TGCAGTGCTAGCGGCCGCTACGCGGGAGGGCACACCGGGGAGCTGTTTTTT. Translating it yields CSASGRYAGGHTGELFF.